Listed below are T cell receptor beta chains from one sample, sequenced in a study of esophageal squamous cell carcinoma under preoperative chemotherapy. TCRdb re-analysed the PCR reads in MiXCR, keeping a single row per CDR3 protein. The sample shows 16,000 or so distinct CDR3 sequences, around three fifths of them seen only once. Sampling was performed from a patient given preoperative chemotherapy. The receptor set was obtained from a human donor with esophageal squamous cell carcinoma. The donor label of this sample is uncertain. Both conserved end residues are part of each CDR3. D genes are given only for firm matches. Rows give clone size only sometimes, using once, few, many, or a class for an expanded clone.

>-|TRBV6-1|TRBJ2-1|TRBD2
CASGTSGGTDAQFF
TGTGCCAGCGGAACTAGCGGGGGGACAGATGCGCAGTTCTTT
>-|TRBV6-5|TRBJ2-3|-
CASSYSGASATDTQYF
TGTGCCAGCAGTTACTCAGGGGCCTCGGCAACCGATACGCAGTATTTT
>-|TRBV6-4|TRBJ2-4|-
CASSLGRGAKDTQYF
TGTGCCAGCAGTTTAGGGCGGGGAGCCAAAGATACGCAGTACTTC
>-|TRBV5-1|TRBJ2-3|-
CASSSGDQTDTQYF
TGCGCCAGCAGCTCGGGGGACCAAACAGATACGCAGTATTTT
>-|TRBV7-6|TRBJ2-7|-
CASSLGTETYEQYF
TGTGCCAGCAGCTTAGGGACTGAAACCTACGAGCAGTACTTC
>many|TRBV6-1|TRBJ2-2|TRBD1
CASSRGQGQGGGELFF
TGTGCCAGCAGTCGAGGACAGGGTCAGGGGGGCGGGGAGCTGTTTTTT
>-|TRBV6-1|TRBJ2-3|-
CASRRNQGGGADTQYF
TGTGCCAGCAGGCGCAACCAGGGGGGCGGGGCAGATACGCAGTATTTC
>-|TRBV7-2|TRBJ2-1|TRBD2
CASSLEDWRGTQFF
TGTGCCAGCAGCTTAGAGGATTGGCGGGGGACCCAGTTCTTC
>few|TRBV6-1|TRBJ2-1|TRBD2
CASSPSGSGNEQFF
TGTGCCAGCAGTCCGAGCGGGAGTGGTAATGAGCAGTTCTTC
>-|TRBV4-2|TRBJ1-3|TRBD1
CASSQEGTGGYGNTIYF
TGTGCCAGCAGCCAAGAAGGTACAGGGGGGTACGGAAACACCATATATTTT
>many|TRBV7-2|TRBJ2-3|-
CASSHNTDTQYF
TGTGCCAGCAGCCACAACACAGATACGCAGTATTTT
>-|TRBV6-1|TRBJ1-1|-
CASRLHEATGDTEAFF
TGTGCCAGCAGGCTCCATGAGGCTACTGGGGACACTGAAGCTTTCTTT
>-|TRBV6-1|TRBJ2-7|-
CASMLGLTYEQYF
TGTGCCAGCATGCTAGGACTTACCTACGAGCAGTACTTC
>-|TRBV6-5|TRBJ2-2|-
CASSYFGSTGELFF
TGTGCCAGCAGTTACTTTGGCTCCACCGGGGAGCTGTTTTTT
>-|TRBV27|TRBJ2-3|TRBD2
CASRVSGGGDPDTQYF
TGTGCCAGCAGGGTCAGCGGGGGGGGGGACCCAGATACGCAGTATTTT
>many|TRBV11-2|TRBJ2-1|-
CASSFKVDEQFF
TGTGCCAGCAGCTTTAAGGTCGATGAGCAGTTCTTC
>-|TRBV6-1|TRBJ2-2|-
CASSQGLNTDTLYF
TGTGCCAGCAGCCAGGGACTCAACACCGATACGCTGTATTTT
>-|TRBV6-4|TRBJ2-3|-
CATGLGGGAGETQYF
TGTGCCACGGGTCTTGGGGGCGGTGCCGGAGAGACGCAGTACTTT
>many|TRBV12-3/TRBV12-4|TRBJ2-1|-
CASSFFRNNEQFF
TGTGCCAGCAGTTTCTTCAGGAACAATGAGCAGTTCTTC
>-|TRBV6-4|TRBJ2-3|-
CASSGAGGPDTQYF
TGTGCGAGCAGTGGGGCGGGTGGCCCAGATACGCAGTATTTC
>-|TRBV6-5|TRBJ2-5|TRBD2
CASSYSLAAQETQYF
TGTGCCAGCAGTTACTCTCTAGCGGCCCAAGAGACCCAGTACTTC
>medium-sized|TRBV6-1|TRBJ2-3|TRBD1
CAGGRVTGGEDSVSPRSTDTQYF
TGTGCCGGCGGCCGTGTCACAGGGGGCGAGGATTCCGTTTCCCCAAGAAGCACAGATACGCAGTATTTT
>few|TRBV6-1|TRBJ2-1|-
CASSPAATSYNEQFF
TGTGCCAGCAGTCCAGCGGCCACTTCCTACAATGAGCAGTTCTTC
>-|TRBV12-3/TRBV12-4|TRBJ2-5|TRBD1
CASSLGTGAYNEQYF
TGTGCCAGCAGTTTAGGGACAGGGGCCTACAATGAGCAGTACTTC
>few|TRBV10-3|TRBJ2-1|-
CAISESNDEQFF
TGTGCCATCAGTGAGTCGAACGATGAGCAGTTCTTC
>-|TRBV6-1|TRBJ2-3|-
CASSEGGQGAKDMQYF
TGTGCCAGCAGTGAAGGGGGGCAGGGAGCCAAAGATATGCAGTACTTT
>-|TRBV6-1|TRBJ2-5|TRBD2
CASGVSGGRNQETQYF
TGTGCCAGCGGGGTATCGGGGGGGCGTAACCAAGAGACCCAGTACTTC
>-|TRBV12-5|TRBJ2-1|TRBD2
CASGLNSGRETQFF
TGTGCTAGTGGTTTGAATAGCGGGAGGGAGACCCAGTTCTTC
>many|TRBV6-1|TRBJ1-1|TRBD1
CASNTNRGNTEAFF
TGTGCCAGCAATACGAACAGGGGCAACACTGAAGCTTTCTTT
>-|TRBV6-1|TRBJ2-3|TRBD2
CASSEAPGTSGGSDTQYF
TGTGCCAGCAGTGAAGCCCCCGGGACTAGCGGGGGCTCAGATACGCAGTATTTC
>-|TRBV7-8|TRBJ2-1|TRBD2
CASRMYTSGRIYEQFF
TGTGCCAGCAGGATGTACACTAGCGGGAGAATCTACGAGCAGTTCTTC
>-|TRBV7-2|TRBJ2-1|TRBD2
CASSLGREVYNEQFF
TGTGCCAGCAGCTTAGGGCGGGAGGTATACAATGAGCAGTTCTTC
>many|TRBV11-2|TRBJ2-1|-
CASRTVSYNEQFF
TGTGCCAGCAGGACTGTGTCCTACAATGAGCAGTTCTTC
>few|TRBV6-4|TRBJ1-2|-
CASSDQGTYGYTF
TGTGCCAGCAGTGACCAGGGGACCTATGGCTACACCTTC
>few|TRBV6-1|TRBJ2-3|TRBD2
CASASGGATNTQYF
TGTGCCAGCGCTAGCGGGGGGGCCACAAATACGCAGTATTTC
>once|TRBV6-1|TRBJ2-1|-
CASSVGSGQETQFF
TGTGCCAGCAGTGTAGGGTCAGGCCAAGAGACCCAGTTCTTC
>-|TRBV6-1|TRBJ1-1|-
CASRAHRDTPSMNTEAFF
TGTGCCAGCAGGGCACATAGGGACACCCCCTCCATGAACACTGAAGCTTTCTTT
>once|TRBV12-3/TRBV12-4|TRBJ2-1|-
CASSFWCSEETQFF
TGTGCCAGCAGTTTTTGGTGTAGTGAAGAGACCCAGTTCTTC
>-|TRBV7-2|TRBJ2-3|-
CASSPDYTSTDTQYF
TGTGCCAGCAGCCCTGACTACACTAGCACAGATACGCAGTATTTT
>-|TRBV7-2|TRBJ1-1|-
CASSSTRLRALNTEAFF
TGTGCCAGCAGCTCCACACGTCTGCGTGCCCTGAACACTGAAGCTTTCTTT
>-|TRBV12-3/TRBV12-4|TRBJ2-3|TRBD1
CASSGTGFGTDTQYF
TGTGCCAGCAGTGGGACAGGGTTTGGCACAGATACGCAGTATTTT
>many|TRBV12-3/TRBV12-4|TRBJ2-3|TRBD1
CASSPGTAGPTDTQYF
TGTGCCAGCAGCCCCGGGACAGCCGGACCCACAGATACGCAGTATTTT
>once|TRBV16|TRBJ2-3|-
CASARGGDTETQYF
TGTGCCAGCGCCAGGGGGGGGGACACAGAGACGCAGTATTTT
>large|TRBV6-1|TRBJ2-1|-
CASSEAQEPYNEQFF
TGTGCCAGCAGTGAAGCCCAGGAACCCTACAATGAGCAGTTCTTC
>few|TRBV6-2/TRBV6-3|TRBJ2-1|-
CASITLNEQFF
TGTGCCAGCATAACTCTAAATGAGCAGTTCTTC
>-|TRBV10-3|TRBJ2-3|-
CASGAGAEDTQYF
TGTGCCTCGGGGGCGGGAGCTGAAGATACGCAGTACTTT
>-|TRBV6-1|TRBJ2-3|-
CASRPGQYEQYF
TGTGCCAGCAGGCCCGGACAGTACGAGCAGTATTTT
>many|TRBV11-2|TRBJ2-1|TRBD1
CASSTGQGNEQFF
TGTGCCAGCAGCACTGGACAGGGGAATGAGCAGTTCTTC
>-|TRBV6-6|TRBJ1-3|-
CASSTPQSGNTIYF
TGTGCCAGCAGTACCCCGCAGTCTGGAAACACCATATATTTT
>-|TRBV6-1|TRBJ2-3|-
CASSEGWGGKNTQYF
TGTGCCAGCAGTGAGGGGTGGGGCGGCAAAAATACGCAGTATTTT
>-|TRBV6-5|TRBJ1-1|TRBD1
CASSSTGAKGEAFF
TGTGCCAGCAGTTCGACAGGGGCCAAGGGTGAAGCTTTCTTT
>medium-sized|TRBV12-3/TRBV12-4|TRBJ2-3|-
CASRERLPADTQYF
TGTGCCAGCAGGGAGCGTCTACCGGCAGATACGCAGTATTTT
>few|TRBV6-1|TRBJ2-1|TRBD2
CASAGLAGYNEQFF
TGTGCCAGCGCGGGACTAGCGGGTTACAATGAGCAGTTCTTC
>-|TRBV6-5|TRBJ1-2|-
CASSYFRSGGYTF
TGTGCCAGCAGTTACTTCAGGAGCGGCGGCTACACCTTC
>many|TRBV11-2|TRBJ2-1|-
CASRQIEGGNEQFF
TGTGCCAGCAGACAAATCGAAGGGGGGAATGAGCAGTTCTTC